A selection of T cell receptor beta chains follows, all from one sample in a study of STAT3 mutations in large granular lymphocyte leukemia. The table came from immunoSEQ multiplex PCR; TCRdb's copy has only in-frame clones and leaves some out. The sample consists of some 30,000 clones, about 90% of them appearing once. The specimen was peripheral blood mononuclear cells. These receptors originate from a man aged 55 to 70 with T-cell large granular lymphocyte leukemia. Some clones in this sample may be carry-over from other donors' samples. Both conserved end residues are part of each CDR3. A D gene is named only where the DNA matches it firmly. The listing skips clone size in some rows; elsewhere it reads once, few, many or a size class.

abundance,j_gene,d_gene,v_gene,CDR3aa,CDR3nt
.,TRBJ1-4,.,TRBV5-1,CASSLLTGQNEKLFF,TGCGCCAGCAGCCTCCTAACCGGACAAAATGAAAAACTGTTTTTT
.,TRBJ2-7,TRBD2,TRBV7-9,CASSFSGLTYEQYF,TGTGCCAGCAGCTTTAGCGGGCTAACCTACGAGCAGTACTTC
few,TRBJ1-2,.,TRBV14,CASSQEVHSDYGYTF,TGTGCCAGCAGCCAAGAGGTCCACTCGGACTATGGCTACACCTTC
.,TRBJ1-1,.,TRBV7-9,CASSLGPQGGGAFF,TGTGCCAGCAGCTTAGGGCCCCAGGGCGGAGGAGCTTTCTTT
few,TRBJ2-7,.,TRBV7-8,CASSLAGAGVTHYEQYF,TGTGCCAGCAGCTTAGCGGGAGCAGGGGTAACACACTACGAGCAGTACTTC
.,TRBJ1-2,.,TRBV29-1,CSVSWDTYYGYTF,TGCAGCGTTTCCTGGGACACATACTATGGCTACACCTTC
.,TRBJ1-4,.,TRBV18,CASSPFTPPGGAEKLFF,TGTGCCAGCTCACCCTTTACGCCCCCCGGGGGCGCTGAAAAACTGTTTTTT
.,TRBJ1-5,TRBD1,TRBV19,CASGTGPEQPQHF,TGTGCCAGTGGGACAGGGCCTGAACAGCCCCAGCATTTT
.,TRBJ2-4,.,TRBV6-1,CASSELGGNIQYF,TGTGCCAGCAGTGAACTAGGGGGAAACATTCAGTACTTC
.,TRBJ1-2,.,TRBV29-1,CSVEMVGAGGYTF,TGCAGCGTTGAAATGGTAGGGGCGGGTGGCTACACCTTC
.,TRBJ1-2,.,TRBV27,CASSYTRGGGVSGYTF,TGTGCCAGCAGTTACACTAGAGGAGGGGGGGTGAGTGGCTACACCTTC
.,TRBJ2-5,TRBD2,TRBV18,CASSQRLASTGETQYF,TGTGCCAGCTCACAACGACTAGCCTCAACGGGAGAGACCCAGTACTTC
.,TRBJ2-2,.,TRBV7-3,CASSLTRANTGELFF,TGTGCCAGCAGCTTAACCAGGGCCAACACCGGGGAGCTGTTTTTT
.,TRBJ2-5,.,TRBV5-1,CASSLVGQETQYF,TGCGCCAGCAGCTTGGTTGGCCAAGAGACCCAGTACTTC
.,TRBJ1-2,.,TRBV27,CASSVPGSLYGYTF,TGTGCCAGCAGTGTCCCGGGGTCCTTATATGGCTACACCTTC
.,TRBJ1-5,TRBD1,TRBV7-9,CASSLGAGGQPQHF,TGTGCCAGCAGCTTAGGGGCAGGGGGACAGCCCCAGCATTTT
.,TRBJ2-7,.,TRBV5-1,CASSLGGQEGYEQYF,TGCGCCAGCAGCTTGGGTGGACAGGAGGGGTACGAGCAGTACTTC
.,TRBJ2-7,TRBD2,TRBV9,CASSVGGLAGLYEQYF,TGTGCCAGCAGCGTAGGAGGGCTAGCGGGACTCTACGAGCAGTACTTC
.,TRBJ2-7,TRBD2,TRBV28,CARRARTRIFHEQYF,TGTGCCAGAAGGGCCCGGACTAGGATTTTCCACGAGCAGTACTTC
.,TRBJ2-7,TRBD2,TRBV6-5,CASSQTGLASEQYF,TGTGCCAGCAGCCAAACGGGACTAGCGAGCGAGCAGTACTTC
.,TRBJ2-2,TRBD2,TRBV5-4,CASSLREGQGGELFF,TGTGCCAGCAGCTTGCGGGAGGGCCAGGGCGGGGAGCTGTTTTTT
few,TRBJ1-2,TRBD1,TRBV10-3,CAISVDREHYGYTF,TGTGCCATCAGCGTAGACAGGGAGCACTATGGCTACACCTTC
few,TRBJ1-2,.,TRBV7-9,CASSPNTGRAGYTF,TGTGCCAGCAGCCCCAACACAGGGCGGGCTGGCTACACCTTC
.,TRBJ2-1,TRBD2,TRBV30,CAWIEGGSSYNEQFF,TGTGCCTGGATTGAGGGAGGGAGCTCCTACAATGAGCAGTTCTTC
.,TRBJ2-7,.,TRBV29-1,CSVARQVDYEQYF,TGCAGCGTTGCCAGACAGGTCGACTACGAGCAGTACTTC
.,TRBJ1-2,.,TRBV27,CASMGRGDGYTF,TGTGCCAGCATGGGCAGGGGAGATGGCTACACCTTC
.,TRBJ2-7,.,TRBV11-2,CASSLRQQPADEQYF,TGTGCCAGCAGCTTACGGCAACAACCGGCCGACGAGCAGTACTTC
few,TRBJ2-7,TRBD2,TRBV12-5,CASGPGTSYEQYF,TGTGCTAGTGGCCCCGGGACTAGCTACGAGCAGTACTTC
few,TRBJ1-4,.,TRBV6-1,CASGEQDNEKLFF,TGTGCCAGCGGGGAACAGGATAATGAAAAACTGTTTTTT
.,TRBJ2-2,.,TRBV7-3,CASSSSRVPGELFF,TGTGCCAGCAGCTCCAGCAGGGTTCCTGGGGAGCTGTTTTTT